These 9 T cell receptor beta chains were all obtained from the same sample, sequenced in a study of T-cell memory formation after mild COVID-19. In TCRdb, the 5' RACE reads were re-called with MiXCR into one record per CDR3 protein. The sample holds fewer than 600,000 distinct CDR3 sequences, less than 25% seen once. Sequencing was carried out using PBMCs or a T cell subset sorted from them (not recorded which). All receptors derive from an adult woman who had mild COVID-19 (a few samples of this study predate the infection). Cell type and time point are not known.

This clonotype was observed at least ten times. The rearrangement joins TRBV27 to TRBJ2-3; D is possibly TRBD1 (5 bases). The ends were cut back, 2 bases at V and 2 bases at J, with 11 bases in the middle. Germline lookup yields CDR1 MNHEY and CDR2 SMNVEV (reference sequence). This CDR3 has 15 amino acids. The CDR3 sequence: CASSLRQGFTDTQYF. In DNA, the CDR3 is TGTGCCAGCAGTTTACGCCAGGGTTTCACAGATACGCAGTATTTT.

This chain joins TRBV12-3 or TRBV12-4 and TRBJ1-4; D remains ambiguous. The CDR3 covers 11 residues. For the CDR3, the DNA is TGTGTAATATCGAGGGATGAAAAACTGTTTTTT. Protein product: CVISRDEKLFF.

The rearrangement joins TRBV2 to TRBJ1-4; D might be TRBD1 (6 bases). This CDR3 comprises 13 residues. Germline CDR1 is SNHLY and CDR2 is FYNNEI. Deletions cut 6 bases from V and 6 bases from J, with 11 bases between. The CDR3 protein is CASSQQGYEKLFF. The CDR3 DNA reads TGTGCCAGCAGCCAACAGGGATATGAAAAACTGTTTTTT.

The V and J genes are TRBV11-3 and TRBJ2-1; D is ambiguous. Germline-derived CDR1 and CDR2 are SGHNT and YENEEA. The CDR3 runs to 14 residues. The V and J ends lost 0 bases and 3 bases respectively, with 6 bases between them. CDR3: CASSLDDLYNEQFF. CDR3 sequence (DNA): TGTGCCAGCAGCTTAGATGACCTCTACAATGAGCAGTTCTTC. The whole variable domain, remainder taken from reference TRBV11-3 and TRBJ2-1, is EAGVVQSPRYKIIEKKQPVAFWCNPISGHNTLYWYLQNLGQGPELLIRYENEEAVDDSQLPKDRFSAERLKGVDSTLKIQPAELGDSAVYLCASSLDDLYNEQFFGPGTRLTVL.

This clonotype appeared a few times. The V gene is TRBV12-3 or TRBV12-4, the J gene TRBJ2-2, with TRBD2 matching over 8 bases. The CDR3 spans 15 residues. Trimming cost V 3 bases and J 7 bases; bases outside gene matches: 7. The CDR3 loop reads CASSLWSGRVGELFF. The CDR3 bases are TGTGCCAGCAGTTTGTGGAGCGGGAGAGTCGGGGAGCTGTTTTTT.

The chain combines TRBV6-5 with TRBJ2-7, with 9 bases fitting TRBD1. Germline values: CDR1 MNHEY, CDR2 SVGAGI. The J segment lost 4 bases and the V segment lost 4 bases, leaving 8 bases of the junction unmatched. The CDR3 sequence is 15 residues long. CDR3 in DNA: TGTGCCAGCAGTTCAGCCGGGACAGGGTCGTACGAGCAGTACTTC. It encodes CASSSAGTGSYEQYF.

V usage is TRBV9 and J usage is TRBJ2-7, with TRBD2 identical over 13 bases. This CDR3 contains 16 residues. Unmatched junction bases numbered 7, after V lost 4 bases and J lost 3 bases. The germline gives CDR1 SGDLS, CDR2 YYNGEE. CDR3 residues: CASSPRLAGGYYEQYF. In DNA, the CDR3 is TGTGCCAGCAGCCCTAGACTAGCGGGAGGATACTACGAGCAGTACTTC.

This clonotype was seen only a few times. V usage is TRBV6-6 and J usage is TRBJ2-2; the match to TRBD2 covers 15 bases. The CDR3 spans 16 residues. V gave up 2 bases and J gave up 6 bases; unmatched junction bases: 1. Germline values: CDR1 MNHNY, CDR2 SVGAGI (reference sequence). The CDR3 nucleotides are TGTGCCAGCAGTTACGGGACTAGCGGGAGGTCCGGGGAGCTGTTTTTT. Translation gives CASSYGTSGRSGELFF.

This clonotype was detected ten times or more. This chain joins TRBV7-6 and TRBJ2-7, with 9 positions matching TRBD1. The J segment lost 4 bases and the V segment lost 5 bases, leaving 9 bases of the junction unmatched. Germline CDR1 is SGHVS and CDR2 is FNYEAQ. The CDR3 has 15 amino acids. The CDR3 is CASSVRDRGTYEQYF. CDR3 DNA: TGTGCCAGCAGCGTAAGAGACAGGGGGACGTACGAGCAGTACTTC.